Below, 30 T cell receptor beta chains from the same sample are listed, as sequenced in a study of vaccination and CD4 T cells after COVID-19. Their target antigens are unknown. Sequencing of cultured CD4+ T cell DNA used the Oncomine TCR Beta short-read assay. One entry per CDR3 protein, called by TCRdb with MiXCR from the PCR reads. Of some 20,000 distinct CDR3 sequences detected, over 40% appear once; the ten largest clones hold roughly 2.6%. The treatment: approximately 10-day PBMC culture with coronavirus spike peptide pools or control peptides (ViraFEST assay). The sequenced sample was CD4+ T cells from blood, cultured in vitro, obtained after SARS-CoV-2 vaccination. Receptors originate from a human donor who had recovered from COVID-19.

This chain joins TRBV20-1 and TRBJ2-7, with 9 bases lining up with TRBD2. J gave up 2 bases and V 1 base, and 6 bases lay outside the gene matches. CDR3 length: 15 residues. Germline V CDR1 and CDR2: DFQATT, SNEGSKA (reference sequence). DNA of the CDR3: TGCAGTGCTAGAGTGGCGGGAGGGCCCCCCTACGAGCAGTACTTC. Encoded protein: CSARVAGGPPYEQYF.

The rearrangement joins TRBV7-2 to TRBJ1-6; D call uncertain. The CDR3 runs 15 residues. V was trimmed by 1 base and J by 6 bases, leaving 10 bases between them. Germline CDR1 reads SGHTA; CDR2 reads FQGNSA. CDR3 sequence (DNA): TGTGCCAGCAGCTTAGGTACAGCCACTAATTCACCCCTCCACTTT. Its protein is CASSLGTATNSPLHF.

The chain joins TRBV20-1 to TRBJ2-2; 8 positions match TRBD1. CDR1 is DFQATT and CDR2 is SNEGSKA in the germline V gene (reference sequence). The CDR3 length is 13 residues. The CDR3 sequence is CSGQGRGTGELFF. DNA of the CDR3: TGCAGCGGACAGGGTAGAGGAACCGGGGAGCTGTTTTTT.

The gene calls are TRBV24-1 and TRBJ2-1, with D possibly being TRBD2 (6 bases). Germline V gene lookup returns CDR1 KGHDR and CDR2 SFDVKD. V lost 12 bases, J lost 15 bases, and 20 bases lay in between. There are 11 residues in the CDR3. CDR3 loop: CASRSWNGGFF. As DNA, the CDR3 is TGTGCCTCCCGCTCGTGGAACGGGGGGTTCTTC.

This clonotype was seen more than once but under ten times. The V and J genes are TRBV20-1 and TRBJ2-3; TRBD2 agrees at 12 bases. V dropped 5 bases and J dropped 2; count of bases not matched to a gene: 8. Germline loops: CDR1 DFQATT, CDR2 SNEGSKA (reference sequence). CDR3 size: 16 residues. CDR3 protein: CSAGGTSGFHTDTQYF. DNA for the CDR3: TGCAGTGCTGGGGGGACTAGCGGGTTCCACACAGATACGCAGTATTTT.

This clonotype has only one observation. The DNA of the CDR3 is TGTGCCAGCAGCCAAGACAGGAACACTGAAGCTTTCTTT. It encodes CASSQDRNTEAFF. V is TRBV7-3 and J is TRBJ1-1; TRBD1 might be the D (5 bases). This CDR3 spans 13 amino acids. Trimming left V 5 bases short and J 1 base short, with 8 bases between. Germline lookup yields CDR1 SGHTA and CDR2 FQGTGA. The full variable domain, with the rest looked up from reference TRBV7-3 and TRBJ1-1, is GAGVSQTPSNKVTEKGKYVELRCDPISGHTALYWYRQSLGQGPEFLIYFQGTGAADDSGLPNDRFFAVRPEGSVSTLKIQRTERGDSAVYLCASSQDRNTEAFFGQGTRLTVV.

The V call is TRBV6-9, the J call TRBJ2-6; D not certain. The CDR3 runs to 17 residues. V lost 2 bases, J lost 1 base, and 12 bases lay in between. The V gene's germline CDR1 is MNHGY and CDR2 SVAAGI. The CDR3 here is CASSYDRERSGANVLTF. CDR3 in DNA: TGTGCCAGCAGTTATGATAGGGAACGTTCTGGGGCCAACGTCCTGACTTTC.

The chain links TRBV20-1 to TRBJ2-7; 8 bases are shared with TRBD2. This CDR3 has 12 amino acids. Germline CDR1 DFQATT, CDR2 SNEGSKA (reference sequence). J was trimmed by 7 bases and V by 5 bases; bases with no gene match: 7. The CDR3 protein is CSALTSAEEQYF. The CDR3 DNA reads as TGCAGTGCTCTGACTAGCGCGGAAGAGCAGTACTTC.

Here the CDR3 DNA reads TGCAGTGCGCGTAGCCCCGTAGTGAGCGGGGGACGGAAGCAGTTCTTC. Its protein is CSARSPVVSGGRKQFF. The chain carries TRBV20-1 and TRBJ2-1; TRBD2 matches 8 bases. Germline V gene sequence: CDR1 DFQATT, CDR2 SNEGSKA (reference sequence). Germline trimming cut 6 bases from V and 11 bases from J; bases unmatched to any gene: 21. The CDR3 consists of 16 residues.

The chain has TRBV24-1 and TRBJ1-2, with 10 bases fitting TRBD1. From germline, CDR1 is KGHDR and CDR2 SFDVKD. This CDR3 contains 15 residues. Unmatched junction bases numbered 3, after V lost 3 bases and J lost 3 bases. CDR3 sequence: CATSDRTGGDYGYTF. CDR3 DNA sequence: TGTGCCACCAGTGATCGGACAGGGGGGGACTATGGCTACACCTTC.

This clonotype was recorded a few times. The chain carries TRBV20-1 and TRBJ2-7; TRBD2 matches 11 bases. From germline, CDR1 is DFQATT and CDR2 SNEGSKA (reference sequence). The CDR3 is made up of 14 amino acids. The chain's CDR3 is CSGTSGSVSYEQYF. Here the CDR3 DNA reads TGCAGCGGTACTAGCGGGAGTGTCTCCTACGAGCAGTACTTC.

This clonotype was counted a single time. The chain combines TRBV11-3 with TRBJ1-1, with 10 bases aligning to TRBD1. The CDR3 runs 14 residues. The V gene's germline CDR1 is SGHNT and CDR2 YENEEA. V shed 10 bases, J shed 1 base, and the junction held 6 bases outside the gene matches. The CDR3 region is CATGQGDGNTEAFF. The CDR3 DNA sequence: TGTGCCACCGGACAGGGGGACGGGAACACTGAAGCTTTCTTT.

This clonotype was seen a handful of times. The rearrangement uses TRBV2 and TRBJ1-6; a weak D match, TRBD1 (5 bases). Trimming pared 5 bases from V and 10 bases from J, leaving 15 bases between. The CDR3 runs to 14 residues. Germline lookup yields CDR1 SNHLY and CDR2 FYNNEI. CDR3 in amino acids: CASSSQGLESPLHF. CDR3 DNA sequence: TGTGCCAGCAGTTCCCAGGGTCTAGAATCACCCCTCCACTTT.

This chain joins TRBV27 and TRBJ2-1; maybe TRBD1 (5 bases). Deletions cut 3 bases from V and 7 bases from J, with 10 bases between. The CDR3 has 13 amino acids. Germline CDR1 is MNHEY and CDR2 is SMNVEV (reference sequence). This chain's CDR3 is CASSLPGLNEQFF. Here the CDR3 DNA reads TGTGCCAGCAGTTTGCCAGGGTTAAATGAGCAGTTCTTC.

The chain joins TRBV20-1 to TRBJ1-6; the D gene is possibly TRBD1 (6 bases). Germline CDR1 is DFQATT and CDR2 is SNEGSKA (reference sequence). The CDR3 contains 15 residues. The V gene lost 8 bases and the J gene lost 14 bases, with 28 bases spanning the gap. CDR3 sequence reads: CSPSGGAWGGRTLHF. Here the CDR3 DNA reads TGCAGTCCATCTGGGGGGGCCTGGGGGGGCCGAACCCTCCACTTT.

The chain has TRBV20-1 and TRBJ1-4, with TRBD1 identical over 9 bases. The trim removed 4 bases at V and 7 bases at J, leaving 7 bases unmatched. Germline V gene lookup returns CDR1 DFQATT and CDR2 SNEGSKA (reference sequence). The CDR3 covers 14 residues. The DNA of the CDR3 is TGCAGTGCTACTCCGGGACAGGGCGCTGAAAAACTGTTTTTT. Translation: CSATPGQGAEKLFF.

The table lists this clonotype with a few counts. The chain links TRBV20-1 to TRBJ2-1; perhaps D is TRBD1 or TRBD2 (5 bases each). This CDR3 region has 16 residues. V lost 0 bases and J lost 10, with 22 bases in between. Per germline, CDR1 DFQATT and CDR2 SNEGSKA (reference sequence). The CDR3 here is CSARDVGQGRKGEQFF. The DNA for the CDR3 is TGCAGTGCTAGAGATGTAGGTCAGGGACGAAAGGGCGAGCAGTTCTTC.

This clonotype has only one observation. The V gene is TRBV6-4, the J gene TRBJ1-1; no firm D call. This CDR3 has 14 residues. V was pared by 6 bases and J by 0 bases, with 11 bases between. CDR1 is MRHNA and CDR2 is SNTAGT in the germline V gene. DNA of the CDR3: TGTGCCAGCAGCAAGGACTATCTGAACACTGAAGCTTTCTTT. It translates to CASSKDYLNTEAFF.

V gene TRBV20-1 combines with J gene TRBJ2-3; 8 positions agree with TRBD2. This CDR3 has 14 residues. Trimming at V came to 6 bases and at J to 2 bases, leaving 7 bases not matched to a gene. CDR1 is DFQATT, CDR2 SNEGSKA, per germline (reference sequence). The CDR3 loop is CSARRGEHTDTQYF. The CDR3 DNA is TGCAGTGCCAGGCGGGGGGAGCACACAGATACGCAGTATTTT.

The V gene is TRBV29-1, the J gene TRBJ1-2; D not resolved. The germline V gene has CDR1 SQVTM and CDR2 ANQGSEA. Trimming removed 5 bases from V and 2 bases from J, with 12 bases in between. The CDR3 loop spans 13 amino acids. The CDR3 DNA follows: TGCAGCGTTAGGGAATCTATAAACTATGGCTACACCTTC. Protein product: CSVRESINYGYTF. Combining the CDR3 with reference TRBV29-1 and TRBJ1-2 gives the whole variable domain SAVISQKPSRDICQRGTSLTIQCQVDSQVTMMFWYRQQPGQSLTLIATANQGSEATYESGFVIDKFPISRPNLTFSTLTVSNMSPEDSSIYLCSVRESINYGYTFGSGTRLTVV.

The chain employs TRBV6-1 and TRBJ1-6; D is undetermined. Germline V gene sequence: CDR1 MNHNS, CDR2 SASEGT. CDR3 size: 16 residues. V lost 6 bases to trimming and J lost 3 bases, with 15 bases between them. The CDR3 loop reads CASRDAIGDYNSPLHF. CDR3 in DNA: TGTGCCAGCAGGGACGCGATAGGTGACTATAATTCACCCCTCCACTTT.

In its sample, this clonotype was seen a few times. The CDR3 is CASSYDGQYSYEQYF. In nucleotides, the CDR3 is TGTGCCAGCAGTTACGACGGACAATACTCCTACGAGCAGTACTTC. The rearrangement joins TRBV6-2 or TRBV6-3 to TRBJ2-7, with D possibly being TRBD1 (5 bases). The CDR3 length is 15 residues. The V end lost 2 bases, the J end lost 0 bases, and 11 bases lay between the germline ends. Germline CDR1 is MNHEY and CDR2 is SVGEGT.

CDR3 sequence: CASSKAGSSYNSPLHF. The CDR3 DNA reads as TGTGCCAGCAGTAAGGCGGGGAGCTCCTATAATTCACCCCTCCACTTT. The rearrangement joins TRBV6-1 to TRBJ1-6; no definite D call. Germline V CDR1 and CDR2: MNHNS, SASEGT. The CDR3 is 16 amino acids. Deletions cut 5 bases from V and 0 bases from J, with 11 bases between.

This clonotype has just one count. Lacking the conserved final phenylalanine or tryptophan, this CDR3 likely reflects a read error. The chain carries TRBV27 and TRBJ2-1; 8 nucleotides align to TRBD1. Germline trimming cut 8 bases from V and 2 bases from J; bases unmatched to any gene: 8. Germline V gives CDR1 MNHEY, CDR2 SMNVEV (reference sequence). The CDR3 contains 15 residues. Here the CDR3 reads CASGGTGPTYNEQFS. The CDR3 region has the DNA TGTGCCAGCGGAGGGACAGGTCCAACCTACAATGAGCAGTTCTCC.

The rearrangement links TRBV27 to TRBJ2-2; 9 bases line up with TRBD2. In germline, CDR1 is MNHEY, CDR2 SMNVEV (reference sequence). V lost 2 bases to trimming and J lost 6 bases; unmatched junction nucleotides: 4. The CDR3 sequence is 15 residues long. Here the CDR3 reads CASSLLAGTSGELFF. In DNA, the CDR3 is TGTGCCAGCAGTTTACTAGCGGGGACGTCCGGGGAGCTGTTTTTT.

The chain links TRBV6-1 to TRBJ1-2; 7 nucleotides match TRBD1. The CDR3 contains 14 residues. Germline-derived CDR1 and CDR2 are MNHNS and SASEGT. J gave up 2 bases and V 4 bases, and 4 bases lay outside the gene matches. The CDR3 region is CASSGQGRNYGYTF. The CDR3 nucleotides read TGTGCCAGCAGTGGACAGGGCCGCAACTATGGCTACACCTTC.

This clonotype occurred a few times. The rearrangement uses TRBV25-1 and TRBJ1-1; D remains ambiguous. The CDR3 is made up of 12 amino acids. Germline values: CDR1 MGHDK, CDR2 SYGVNS. V was shortened by 5 bases and J by 4 bases, with 8 bases between the two germline ends. The CDR3 nucleotides read TGTGCCAGCAGTTGGGGTGGCACTGAAGCTTTCTTT. Amino acids: CASSWGGTEAFF.

This clonotype was observed a handful of times. The chain couples TRBV28 to TRBJ2-7, with TRBD1 identical over 9 bases. The CDR3 has 15 residues. Germline V gene sequence: CDR1 MDHEN, CDR2 SYDVKM. Trimming removed 2 bases from V and 5 bases from J; junction bases left unmatched: 7. The CDR3 protein is CASSLRGTGLNEQYF. CDR3 bases: TGTGCCAGCAGTTTACGTGGGACAGGGCTAAACGAGCAGTACTTC.

The chain uses TRBV6-1 and TRBJ2-1, with 7 bases lining up with TRBD1. V dropped 0 bases and J dropped 7; count of bases not matched to a gene: 12. Germline lookup yields CDR1 MNHNS and CDR2 SASEGT. The length of the CDR3 is 17 residues. CDR3 in amino acids: CASSEAPGSLQGNEQFF. The CDR3 DNA sequence: TGTGCCAGCAGTGAAGCGCCGGGGAGCTTACAGGGGAATGAGCAGTTCTTC.

The V gene is TRBV6-2 or TRBV6-3, the J gene TRBJ1-1; D might be TRBD1 (5 bases). V was clipped by 4 bases and J by 0 bases, with 12 bases between them. The CDR3 has 15 residues. Germline CDR1 reads MNHEY; CDR2 reads SVGEGT. CDR3 DNA: TGTGCCAGCAGTTTCGGAAGGGGTCTGAACACTGAAGCTTTCTTT. It encodes CASSFGRGLNTEAFF.